This T cell receptor beta chain comes out of a study of cytotoxic CD8 clonotypes in ibrutinib-treated CLL. A 1 in 200,000 to 1 in 1 million T cell depth was the sequencing target. Clones were sequenced by immunoSEQ multiplex PCR, and TCRdb holds only the in-frame ones, with some missing. Of around 250,000 clones listed, 70% were seen once; the top ten hold roughly 14%. The germline CDR1 and CDR2 sequences are LNHNV and YYDKDF (reference sequence). V lost 0 bases, J lost 1 base, and 7 bases lay in between. CDR3 length equals 15 residues. About this clone itself: Its target is not known.

As input for TCR beta libraries, roughly 2.1 micrograms of genomic DNA came from cryopreserved PBMCs. The study's findings and limits: Under therapy, public clonotypes either contracted or stayed stable, and they were uncommon.

The source of this sequence is a human donor with chronic lymphocytic leukemia. The V gene is TRBV15, the J gene TRBJ1-3; D is uncertain. Sample: PBMCs, taken after 24 months of ibrutinib treatment. CDR3 sequence (DNA): TGTGCCACCAGCAGAGATCTCCGATCTGGAAACACCATATATTTT. It translates to CATSRDLRSGNTIYF.